This is a list of T cell receptor beta chains from one sample in a study of shared clonotypes between healthy human individuals. Libraries were prepared by immunoSEQ multiplex PCR; TCRdb keeps only in-frame clonotypes and omits some of them. The sample lists about 2.1 million clones, 80% to 95% seen once, with 1.5% to 2% in the top ten. Source material: naive CD8+ T cells from PBMCs. The receptors shown here come from a man in his late teens or twenties in good health. Some clones in this sample may be carry-over from other donors' samples. The CDR3 runs from the conserved cysteine through the conserved F or W. The order of the fields is J gene, V gene, clone size, D gene, CDR3 protein, CDR3 DNA. The D gene is left open where the match is weak. Clone sizes are given selectively: once, few, many, or a class where the clone is expanded.

TRBJ1-4	TRBV4-1	.	TRBD1	CASSQTTGTNEKLFF	TGCGCCAGCAGCCAGACGACAGGGACTAATGAAAAACTGTTTTTT
TRBJ2-1	TRBV27	.	.	CASSFLGGGVYNEQFF	TGTGCCAGCAGTTTCCTCGGGGGCGGAGTCTACAATGAGCAGTTCTTC
TRBJ1-1	TRBV28	.	.	CASSFPYRDTEAFF	TGTGCCAGCAGTTTTCCCTACAGGGACACTGAAGCTTTCTTT
TRBJ1-5	TRBV5-6	.	.	CASSLWPGGEPQHF	TGTGCCAGCAGCTTGTGGCCAGGAGGGGAGCCCCAGCATTTT
TRBJ2-2	TRBV27	once	TRBD2	CASSFLAGTTGELFF	TGTGCCAGCAGTTTTCTAGCGGGAACCACCGGGGAGCTGTTTTTT
TRBJ1-5	TRBV27	.	TRBD1	CASGGQEPNQPQHF	TGTGCCAGCGGGGGACAGGAGCCCAATCAGCCCCAGCATTTT
TRBJ1-1	TRBV9	.	.	CASSVGPLHEAFF	TGTGCCAGCAGCGTGGGACCTCTCCATGAAGCTTTCTTT
TRBJ1-1	TRBV19	few	.	CASTQGGNTEAFF	TGTGCCAGTACCCAAGGGGGGAACACTGAAGCTTTCTTT
TRBJ2-3	TRBV15	.	.	CATSRIQGLADTQYF	TGTGCCACCAGCAGGATACAGGGTTTGGCAGATACGCAGTATTTT
TRBJ2-7	TRBV5-8	.	TRBD1	CASSPRDRDYEQYF	TGTGCCAGCAGCCCGCGGGACAGGGACTACGAGCAGTACTTC
TRBJ2-1	TRBV9	.	.	CASSVDWGPYNEQFF	TGTGCCAGCAGCGTAGACTGGGGCCCCTACAATGAGCAGTTCTTC
TRBJ2-7	TRBV29-1	few	.	CSTTPESGGEQYF	TGCAGCACCACCCCGGAGTCAGGAGGCGAGCAGTACTTC
TRBJ2-1	TRBV28	.	.	CASSPVGADEQFF	TGTGCCAGCAGTCCTGTAGGTGCGGATGAGCAGTTCTTC
TRBJ2-1	TRBV7-2	.	TRBD2	CASSPHGLAGPDNEQFF	TGTGCCAGCAGCCCTCATGGACTAGCGGGACCGGACAATGAGCAGTTCTTC
TRBJ2-2	TRBV5-1	.	TRBD2	CASSWLAGGPLTGELFF	TGCGCCAGCAGCTGGCTAGCGGGAGGGCCGTTAACCGGGGAGCTGTTTTTT
TRBJ2-7	TRBV5-1	.	.	CASSLAPGRNYEQYF	TGCGCCAGCAGCTTGGCCCCGGGACGGAACTACGAGCAGTACTTC
TRBJ2-1	TRBV9	.	TRBD2	CASSSSGSTYNEQFF	TGTGCCAGCAGCTCTAGCGGATCTACCTACAATGAGCAGTTCTTC
TRBJ1-2	TRBV4-2	.	.	CASSHSLPDGYGYTF	TGTGCCAGCAGCCATTCCCTTCCCGACGGCTATGGCTACACCTTC
TRBJ2-2	TRBV9	.	TRBD1	CASSFRTGVTTGELFF	TGTGCCAGCAGCTTCAGAACAGGGGTGACCACCGGGGAGCTGTTTTTT
TRBJ2-7	TRBV28	.	TRBD2	CASSLRGLAGGLYEQYF	TGTGCCAGCAGCCTTAGAGGGTTAGCGGGAGGGCTCTACGAGCAGTACTTC
TRBJ1-4	TRBV27	once	.	CASRYRDGDEKLFF	TGTGCCAGCAGATACCGGGACGGGGATGAAAAACTGTTTTTT
TRBJ1-1	TRBV19	.	.	CASSAHGEMNTEAFF	TGTGCCAGTAGTGCACATGGGGAGATGAACACTGAAGCTTTCTTT
TRBJ1-2	TRBV29-1	.	.	CSVELGQPYYGYTF	TGCAGCGTTGAACTCGGACAGCCCTACTATGGCTACACCTTC
TRBJ2-7	TRBV27	.	.	CASSFGTRYEQYF	TGTGCCAGCAGTTTCGGGACACGCTACGAGCAGTACTTC